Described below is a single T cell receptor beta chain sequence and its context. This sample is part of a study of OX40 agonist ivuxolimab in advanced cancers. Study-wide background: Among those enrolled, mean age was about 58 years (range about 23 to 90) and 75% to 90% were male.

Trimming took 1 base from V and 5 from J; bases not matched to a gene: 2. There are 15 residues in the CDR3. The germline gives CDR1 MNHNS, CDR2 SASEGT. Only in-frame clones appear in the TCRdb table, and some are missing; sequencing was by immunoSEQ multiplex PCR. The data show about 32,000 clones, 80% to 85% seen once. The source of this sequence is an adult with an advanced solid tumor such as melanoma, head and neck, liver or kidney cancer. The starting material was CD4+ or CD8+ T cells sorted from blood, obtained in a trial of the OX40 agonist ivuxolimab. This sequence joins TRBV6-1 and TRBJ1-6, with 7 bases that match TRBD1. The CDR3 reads CASSEVGTDNSPLHF. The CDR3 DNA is TGTGCCAGCAGTGAAGTTGGGACAGATAATTCACCCCTCCACTTT.